The present T cell receptor beta chain was sequenced within a study of beta chain features in type 1 diabetes. Turning to the study itself: When patients were set against healthy donors, age, gender and cell yields were similar.

There are a few counts of this clone. Its antigen is not identified. General study findings and limits: In all four CD4+ subsets, TCRB CDR3 length was significantly, moderately reduced in type 1 diabetes.

V shed 3 bases and J shed 5 bases, with 17 bases lying between them. Germline CDR1 MGHDK, CDR2 SYGVNS. The CDR3 length is 15 residues. The entirety of the isolated RNA underwent reverse transcription, so expressed TCRB transcripts were sequenced. The table came from immunoSEQ multiplex PCR; TCRdb's copy has only in-frame clones and leaves some out. The sample carries 41,000 or so clones, approximately 62% recorded once. The origin of this receptor is a man aged 25-40 years with type 1 diabetes. Some clones in this sample may be carry-over from other donors' samples. The sample comprised Tregs from blood. The chain links TRBV25-1 to TRBJ2-7, with a tentative D call TRBD2 (7 bases). CDR3 DNA sequence: TGTGCCAGCAGTGAGGGGGGGGCCGGTGGCCACGAGCAGTACTTC. The encoded protein is CASSEGGAGGHEQYF.